The clone carrying this TCR beta chain has a handful of counts. The antigen is unknown. Germline CDR1 is SGHTA and CDR2 is FQGTGA. The CDR3 has 14 residues. The V and J ends lost 4 bases and 5 bases respectively, with 13 bases between them. Quantitative 5'-RACE was performed with molecular barcodes, and it yielded the TCR beta libraries. TCRdb used MiXCR to reprocess the 5' RACE reads, holding one entry per CDR3 protein. In the table there are around 250,000 distinct CDR3 sequences, approximately 20% of which are singletons. This entry belongs to a study of CD8 T cells in ankylosing spondylitis. Study findings and constraints: Clones linked to the disease showed a CD8+ phenotype. They occurred at relatively low frequencies in peripheral blood.

The gene calls are TRBV7-3 and TRBJ2-3; unclear D gene. This sequence originates from a male donor with ankylosing spondylitis or in good health (not recorded which). Sequenced: blood, either unsorted or a sorted T cell fraction (not recorded which). The CDR3 DNA follows: TGTGCCAGCAGCTCCTTGCTGTCGGTAGATACGCAGTATTTT. This sequence encodes CASSSLLSVDTQYF.